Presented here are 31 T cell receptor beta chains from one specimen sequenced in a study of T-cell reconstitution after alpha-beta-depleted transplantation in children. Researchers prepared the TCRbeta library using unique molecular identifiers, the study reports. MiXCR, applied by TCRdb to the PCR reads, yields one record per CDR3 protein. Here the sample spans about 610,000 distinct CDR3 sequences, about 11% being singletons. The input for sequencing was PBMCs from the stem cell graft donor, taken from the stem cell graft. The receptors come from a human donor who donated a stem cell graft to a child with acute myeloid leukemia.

The chain's CDR3 is CASSSLAVGSAPTEAFF. CDR3 nucleotides: TGTGCCAGCAGTTCATTAGCGGTAGGATCGGCCCCCACTGAAGCTTTCTTT. The V and J genes are TRBV12-3 or TRBV12-4 and TRBJ1-1, with D unresolved. V gave up 4 bases and J gave up 4 bases, with 22 bases separating them. This CDR3 is built from 17 residues.

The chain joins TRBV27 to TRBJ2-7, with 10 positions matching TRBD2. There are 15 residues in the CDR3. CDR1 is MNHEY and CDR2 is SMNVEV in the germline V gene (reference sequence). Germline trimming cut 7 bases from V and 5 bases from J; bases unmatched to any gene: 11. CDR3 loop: CASKRLGLAGDEQYF. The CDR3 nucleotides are TGTGCCAGCAAACGATTGGGGCTAGCGGGAGACGAGCAGTACTTC.

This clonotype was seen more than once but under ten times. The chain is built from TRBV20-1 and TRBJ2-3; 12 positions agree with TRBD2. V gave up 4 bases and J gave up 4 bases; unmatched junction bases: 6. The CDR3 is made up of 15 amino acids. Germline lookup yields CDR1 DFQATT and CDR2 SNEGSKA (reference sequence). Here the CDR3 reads CSATRTSGMADTQYF. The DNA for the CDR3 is TGCAGTGCTACTCGGACTAGCGGGATGGCAGATACGCAGTATTTT.

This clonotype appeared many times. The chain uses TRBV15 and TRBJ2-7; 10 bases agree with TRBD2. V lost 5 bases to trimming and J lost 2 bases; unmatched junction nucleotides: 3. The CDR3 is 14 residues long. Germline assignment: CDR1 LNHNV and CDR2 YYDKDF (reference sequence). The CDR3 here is CATSQAGGTYEQYF. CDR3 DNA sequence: TGTGCCACCAGCCAAGCGGGAGGGACCTACGAGCAGTACTTC.

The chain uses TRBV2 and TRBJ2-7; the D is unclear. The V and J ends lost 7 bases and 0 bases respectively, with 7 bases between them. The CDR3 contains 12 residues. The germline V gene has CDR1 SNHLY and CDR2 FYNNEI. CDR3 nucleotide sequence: TGTGCCAGCAAGGTCAGCTCCTACGAGCAGTACTTC. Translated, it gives CASKVSSYEQYF.

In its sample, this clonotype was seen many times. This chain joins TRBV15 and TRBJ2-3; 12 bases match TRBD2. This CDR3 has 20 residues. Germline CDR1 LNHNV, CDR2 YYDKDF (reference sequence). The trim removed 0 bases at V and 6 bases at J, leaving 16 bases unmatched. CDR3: CATSRDLRQSGLAGSDTQYF. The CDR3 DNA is TGTGCCACCAGCAGAGATCTTCGACAGAGTGGACTAGCGGGATCGGATACGCAGTATTTT.

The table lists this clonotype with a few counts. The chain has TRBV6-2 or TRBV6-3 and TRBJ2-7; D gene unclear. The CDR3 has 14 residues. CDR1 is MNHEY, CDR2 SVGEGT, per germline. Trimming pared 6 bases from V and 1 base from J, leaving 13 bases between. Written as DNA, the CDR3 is TGTGCCAGCAGCCCTAAAGCGCTATCCTACGAGCAGTACTTC. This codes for CASSPKALSYEQYF.

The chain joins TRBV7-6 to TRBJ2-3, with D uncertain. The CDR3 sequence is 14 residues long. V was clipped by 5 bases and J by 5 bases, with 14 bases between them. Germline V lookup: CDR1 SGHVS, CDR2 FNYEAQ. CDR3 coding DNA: TGTGCCAGCAGCCACCTTTCACCCCGAGATACGCAGTATTTT. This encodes CASSHLSPRDTQYF.

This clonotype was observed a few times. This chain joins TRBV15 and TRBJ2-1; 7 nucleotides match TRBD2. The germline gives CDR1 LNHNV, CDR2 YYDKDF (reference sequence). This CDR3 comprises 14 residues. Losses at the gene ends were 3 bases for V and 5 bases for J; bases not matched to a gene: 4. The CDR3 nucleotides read TGTGCCACCAGCAGCGGCGGGAGCAACAATGAGCAGTTCTTC. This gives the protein CATSSGGSNNEQFF.

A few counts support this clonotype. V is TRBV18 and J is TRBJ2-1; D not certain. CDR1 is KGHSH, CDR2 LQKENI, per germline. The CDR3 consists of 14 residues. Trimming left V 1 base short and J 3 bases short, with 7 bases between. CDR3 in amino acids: CASSPLPGYNEQFF. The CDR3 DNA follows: TGTGCCAGCTCACCACTCCCAGGCTACAATGAGCAGTTCTTC. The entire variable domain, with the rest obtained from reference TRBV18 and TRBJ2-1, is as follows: NAGVMQNPRHLVRRRGQEARLRCSPMKGHSHVYWYRQLPEEGLKFMVYLQKENIIDESGMPKERFSAEFPKEGPSILRIQQVVRGDSAAYFCASSPLPGYNEQFFGPGTRLTVL.

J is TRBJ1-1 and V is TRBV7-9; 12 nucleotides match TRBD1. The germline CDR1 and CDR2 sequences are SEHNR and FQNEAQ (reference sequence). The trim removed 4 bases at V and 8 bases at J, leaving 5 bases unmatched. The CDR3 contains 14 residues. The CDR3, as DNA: TGTGCCAGCAGCTCTGGGACAGGGGGCGAAGAAGCTTTCTTT. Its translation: CASSSGTGGEEAFF.

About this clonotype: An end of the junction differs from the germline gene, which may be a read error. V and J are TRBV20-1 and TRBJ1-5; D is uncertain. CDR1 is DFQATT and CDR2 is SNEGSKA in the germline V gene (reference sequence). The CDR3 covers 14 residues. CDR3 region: CSATREYSNQPPHF. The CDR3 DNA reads TGCAGTGCTACCCGGGAATATAGCAATCAGCCCCCGCATTTT.

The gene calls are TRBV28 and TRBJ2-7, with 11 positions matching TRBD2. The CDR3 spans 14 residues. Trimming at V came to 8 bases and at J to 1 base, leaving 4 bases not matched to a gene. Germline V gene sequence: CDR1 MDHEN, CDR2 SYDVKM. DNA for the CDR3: TGTGCCAGCGGTCGACTAGCGGGATCCTACGAGCAGTACTTC. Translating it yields CASGRLAGSYEQYF.

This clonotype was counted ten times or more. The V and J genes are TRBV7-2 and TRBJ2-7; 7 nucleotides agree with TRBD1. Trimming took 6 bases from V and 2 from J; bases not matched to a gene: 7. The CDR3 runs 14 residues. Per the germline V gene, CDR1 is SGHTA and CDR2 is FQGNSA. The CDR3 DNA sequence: TGTGCCAGCAGTCCCTCTAGGGGGCCCTACGAGCAGTACTTC. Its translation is CASSPSRGPYEQYF.

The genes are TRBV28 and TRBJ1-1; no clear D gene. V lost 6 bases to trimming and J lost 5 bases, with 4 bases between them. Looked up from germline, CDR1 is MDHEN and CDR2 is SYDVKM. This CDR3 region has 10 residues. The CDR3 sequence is CASRETEAFF. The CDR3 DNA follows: TGTGCCAGCAGGGAAACTGAAGCTTTCTTT.

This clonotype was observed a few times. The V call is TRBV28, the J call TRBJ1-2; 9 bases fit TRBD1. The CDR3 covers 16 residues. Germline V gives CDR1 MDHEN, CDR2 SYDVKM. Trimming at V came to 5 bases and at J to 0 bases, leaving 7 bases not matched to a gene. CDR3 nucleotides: TGTGCCAGCAGTCCGTCCGGGACAGGGCCTAACTATGGCTACACCTTC. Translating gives CASSPSGTGPNYGYTF.

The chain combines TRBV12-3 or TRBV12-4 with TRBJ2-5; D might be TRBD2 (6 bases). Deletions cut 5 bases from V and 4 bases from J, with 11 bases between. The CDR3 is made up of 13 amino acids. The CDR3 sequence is CASSEGLSETQYF. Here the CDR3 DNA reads TGTGCCAGCAGTGAGGGACTCTCAGAGACCCAGTACTTC.

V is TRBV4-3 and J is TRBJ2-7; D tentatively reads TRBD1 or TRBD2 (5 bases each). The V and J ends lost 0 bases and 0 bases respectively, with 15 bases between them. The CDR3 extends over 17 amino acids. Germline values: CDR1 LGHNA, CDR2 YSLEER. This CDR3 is CASSQDLTGTVSYEQYF. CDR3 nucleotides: TGCGCCAGCAGCCAAGATTTAACGGGGACCGTCTCCTACGAGCAGTACTTC.

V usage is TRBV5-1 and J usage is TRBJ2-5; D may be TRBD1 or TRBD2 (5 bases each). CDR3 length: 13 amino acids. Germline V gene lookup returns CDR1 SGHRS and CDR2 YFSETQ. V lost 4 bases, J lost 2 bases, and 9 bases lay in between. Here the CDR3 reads CASSHGTQETQYF. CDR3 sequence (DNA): TGCGCCAGCAGCCACGGGACGCAAGAGACCCAGTACTTC.

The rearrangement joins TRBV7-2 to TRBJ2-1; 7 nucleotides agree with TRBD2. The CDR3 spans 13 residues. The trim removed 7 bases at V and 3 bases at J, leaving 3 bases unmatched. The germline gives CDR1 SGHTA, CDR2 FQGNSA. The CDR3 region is CASITSVYNEQFF. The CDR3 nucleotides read TGTGCCAGCATTACTAGCGTCTACAATGAGCAGTTCTTC.

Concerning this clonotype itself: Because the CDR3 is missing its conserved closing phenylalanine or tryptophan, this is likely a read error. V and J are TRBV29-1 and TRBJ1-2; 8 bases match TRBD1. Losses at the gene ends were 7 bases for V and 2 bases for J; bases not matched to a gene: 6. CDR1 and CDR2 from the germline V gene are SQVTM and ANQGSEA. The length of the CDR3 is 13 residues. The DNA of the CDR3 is TGCAGCGCAGGACAGGGCCTAAACTATGGCTACACCATC. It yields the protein CSAGQGLNYGYTI.

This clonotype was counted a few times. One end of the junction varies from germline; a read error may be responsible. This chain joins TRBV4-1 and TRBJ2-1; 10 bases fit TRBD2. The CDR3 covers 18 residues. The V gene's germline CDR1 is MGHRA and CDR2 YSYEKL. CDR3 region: CASSQNWASGSIYNEQFF. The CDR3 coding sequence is TGCGCCAGCAGCCAAAACTGGGCTAGCGGGAGTATTTACAATGAACAGTTCTTC.

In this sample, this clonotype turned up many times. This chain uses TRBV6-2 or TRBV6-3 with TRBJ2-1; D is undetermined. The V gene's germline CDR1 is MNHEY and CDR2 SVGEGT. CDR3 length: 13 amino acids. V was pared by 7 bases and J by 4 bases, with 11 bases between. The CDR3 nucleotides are TGTGCCAGCAAGAAAGAACCTTACAATGAGCAGTTCTTC. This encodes CASKKEPYNEQFF.

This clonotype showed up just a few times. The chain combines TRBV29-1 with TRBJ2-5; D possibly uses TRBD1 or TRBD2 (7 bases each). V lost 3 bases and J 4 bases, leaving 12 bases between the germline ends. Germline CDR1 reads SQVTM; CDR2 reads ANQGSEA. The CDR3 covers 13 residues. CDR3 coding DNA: TGCAGCGTTGACCAGGGGGGGACAGAGACCCAGTACTTC. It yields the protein CSVDQGGTETQYF. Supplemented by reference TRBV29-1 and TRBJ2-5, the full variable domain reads SAVISQKPSRDICQRGTSLTIQCQVDSQVTMMFWYRQQPGQSLTLIATANQGSEATYESGFVIDKFPISRPNLTFSTLTVSNMSPEDSSIYLCSVDQGGTETQYFGPGTRLLVL.

For the CDR3, the DNA is TGTGCCAGCAGATACAGCGGGAGAGACGAAAACATTCAGTACTTC. This sequence encodes CASRYSGRDENIQYF. The chain uses TRBV3-1 and TRBJ2-4; 8 bases match TRBD2. Germline CDR1 is LGHDT and CDR2 is YNNKEL (reference sequence). The CDR3 runs 15 residues. Unmatched junction bases numbered 9, after V lost 6 bases and J lost 5 bases.

In nucleotides, the CDR3 is TGTGCCAGCCATCCCAGCGGACGCTCCTACGAGCAGTACTTC. This codes for CASHPSGRSYEQYF. The J gene is TRBJ2-7, the V gene TRBV6-1, with TRBD2 as a possible D gene (5 bases). The CDR3 runs to 14 residues. V was pared by 8 bases and J by 0 bases, with 14 bases between. The germline CDR1 and CDR2 sequences are MNHNS and SASEGT.

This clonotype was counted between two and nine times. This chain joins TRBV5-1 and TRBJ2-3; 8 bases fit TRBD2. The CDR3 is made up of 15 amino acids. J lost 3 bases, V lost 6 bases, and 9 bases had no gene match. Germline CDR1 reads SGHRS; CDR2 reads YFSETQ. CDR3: CASKKAGAGTDTQYF. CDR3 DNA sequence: TGCGCCAGCAAGAAAGCGGGAGCGGGGACAGATACGCAGTATTTT.

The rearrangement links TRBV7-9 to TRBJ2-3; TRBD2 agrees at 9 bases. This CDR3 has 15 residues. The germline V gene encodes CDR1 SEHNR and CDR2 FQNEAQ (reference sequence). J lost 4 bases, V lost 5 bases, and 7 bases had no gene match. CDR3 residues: CASSKLAGASDTQYF. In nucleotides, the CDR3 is TGTGCCAGCAGCAAATTAGCGGGAGCCTCAGATACGCAGTATTTT.

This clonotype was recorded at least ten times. DNA of the CDR3: TGTGCCACCGGGGTGACTAGCGGAGGGGTGACAGATACGCAGTATTTT. Protein product: CATGVTSGGVTDTQYF. The chain carries TRBV24-1 and TRBJ2-3; 9 bases are shared with TRBD2. J lost 3 bases, V lost 9 bases, and 12 bases had no gene match. The CDR3 consists of 16 residues. From germline, CDR1 is KGHDR and CDR2 SFDVKD.

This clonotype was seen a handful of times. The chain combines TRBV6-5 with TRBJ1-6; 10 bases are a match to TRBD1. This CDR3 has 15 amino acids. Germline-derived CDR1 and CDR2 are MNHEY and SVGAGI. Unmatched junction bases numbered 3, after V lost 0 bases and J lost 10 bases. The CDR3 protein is CASSYSTGGRSPLHF. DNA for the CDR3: TGTGCCAGCAGTTACTCGACAGGGGGCCGATCACCCCTCCACTTT.

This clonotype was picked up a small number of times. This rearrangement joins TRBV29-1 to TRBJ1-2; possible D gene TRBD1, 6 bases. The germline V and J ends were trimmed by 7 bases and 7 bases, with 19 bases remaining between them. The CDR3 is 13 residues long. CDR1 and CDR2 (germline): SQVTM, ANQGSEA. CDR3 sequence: CSGIIGGDGGYTF. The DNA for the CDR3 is TGCAGCGGGATTATAGGGGGGGATGGTGGCTACACCTTC.